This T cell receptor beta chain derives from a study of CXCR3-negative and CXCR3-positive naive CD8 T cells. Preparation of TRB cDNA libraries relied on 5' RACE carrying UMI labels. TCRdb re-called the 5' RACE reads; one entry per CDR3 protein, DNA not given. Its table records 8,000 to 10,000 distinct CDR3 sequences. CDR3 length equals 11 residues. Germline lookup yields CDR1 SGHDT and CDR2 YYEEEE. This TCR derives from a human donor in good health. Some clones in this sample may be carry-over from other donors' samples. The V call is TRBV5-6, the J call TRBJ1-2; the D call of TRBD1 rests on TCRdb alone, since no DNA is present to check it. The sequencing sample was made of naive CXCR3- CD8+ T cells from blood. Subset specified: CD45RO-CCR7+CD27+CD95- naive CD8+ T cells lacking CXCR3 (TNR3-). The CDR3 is CASTGPYGYTF.